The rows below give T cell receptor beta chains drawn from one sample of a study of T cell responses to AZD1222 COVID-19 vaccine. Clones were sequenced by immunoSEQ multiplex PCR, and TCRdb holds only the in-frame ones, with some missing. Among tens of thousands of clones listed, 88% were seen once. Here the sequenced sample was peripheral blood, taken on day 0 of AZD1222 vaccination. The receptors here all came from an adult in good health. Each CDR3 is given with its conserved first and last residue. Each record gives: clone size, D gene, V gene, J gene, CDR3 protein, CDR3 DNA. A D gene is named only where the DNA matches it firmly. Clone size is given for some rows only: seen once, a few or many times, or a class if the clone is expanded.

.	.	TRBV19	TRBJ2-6	CASHGSGANVLTF	TGTGCCAGTCACGGCTCTGGGGCCAACGTCCTGACTTTC
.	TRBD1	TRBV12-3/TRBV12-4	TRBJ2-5	CASSLSDRGSQYF	TGTGCCAGCAGTTTATCGGACAGGGGATCCCAGTACTTC
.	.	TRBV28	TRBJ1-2	CASTQGGSNYGYTF	TGTGCCAGCACCCAAGGTGGCAGTAACTATGGCTACACCTTC
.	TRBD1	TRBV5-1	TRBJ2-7	CASSSTAGGQGGGYEQYF	TGCGCCAGCAGCTCGACCGCCGGGGGACAGGGAGGAGGCTACGAGCAGTACTTC
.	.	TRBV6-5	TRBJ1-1	CASRGRQGITEAFF	TGTGCCAGCAGGGGGAGGCAGGGCATCACTGAAGCTTTCTTT
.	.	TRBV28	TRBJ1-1	CASTMNTEAFF	TGTGCCAGTACCATGAACACTGAAGCTTTCTTT
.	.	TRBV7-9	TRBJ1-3	CASSLGEQNTIYF	TGTGCCAGCAGCTTAGGCGAACAAAACACCATATATTTT
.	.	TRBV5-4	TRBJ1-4	CASSLAGIHEKLFF	TGTGCCAGCAGCTTGGCGGGGATTCATGAAAAACTGTTTTTT
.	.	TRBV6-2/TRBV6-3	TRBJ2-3	CASSSGRVSTDTQYF	TGTGCCAGCAGTTCGGGACGGGTTAGCACAGATACGCAGTATTTT
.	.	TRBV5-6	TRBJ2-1	CASRGLVENNEQFF	TGTGCCAGCAGAGGGCTTGTTGAAAACAATGAGCAGTTCTTC
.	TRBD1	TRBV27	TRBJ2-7	CASSWAPGQAGYF	TGTGCCAGCAGTTGGGCCCCGGGACAGGCCGGGTACTTC
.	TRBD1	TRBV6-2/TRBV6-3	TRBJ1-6	CASSSRTGNSPLHF	TGTGCCAGCAGTTCTCGGACAGGGAATTCACCCCTCCACTTT
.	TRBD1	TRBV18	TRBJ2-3	CASSPGQGADTQYF	TGTGCCAGCTCACCTGGACAGGGAGCAGATACGCAGTATTTT
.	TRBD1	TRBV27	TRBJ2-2	CASSDRGTGTRLGELFF	TGTGCCAGCAGCGACAGGGGGACCGGGACTCGCCTGGGGGAGCTGTTTTTT
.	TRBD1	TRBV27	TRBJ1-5	CASSRDRVKPQHF	TGTGCCAGCAGTCGGGACAGGGTGAAGCCCCAGCATTTT
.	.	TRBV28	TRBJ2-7	CATLDSVSYEQYF	TGTGCCACCCTCGATAGTGTCTCCTACGAGCAGTACTTC
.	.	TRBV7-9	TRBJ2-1	CASSLGGGPLDEQFF	TGTGCCAGCAGCTTAGGGGGGGGCCCCTTGGATGAGCAGTTCTTC
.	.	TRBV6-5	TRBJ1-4	CASSNWAPRGEKLFF	TGTGCCAGCAGCAACTGGGCCCCTCGGGGAGAAAAACTGTTTTTT
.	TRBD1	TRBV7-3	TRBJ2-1	CASSKDRVHEQFF	TGTGCCAGCAGCAAGGACAGGGTACATGAGCAGTTCTTC
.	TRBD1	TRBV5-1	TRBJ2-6	CASSLQGPSSGANVLTF	TGCGCCAGCAGCTTACAGGGGCCTAGCTCTGGGGCCAACGTCCTGACTTTC
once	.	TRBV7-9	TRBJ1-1	CASSVSGGSGTEAFF	TGTGCCAGCAGTGTCAGTGGGGGTTCGGGCACTGAAGCTTTCTTT
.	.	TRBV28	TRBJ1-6	CASSSRGGRNSPLHF	TGTGCCAGCAGTTCCCGTGGGGGTAGGAATTCACCCCTCCACTTT
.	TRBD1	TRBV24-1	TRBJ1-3	CATSDAQGAGNTIYF	TGTGCCACCAGTGATGCACAGGGGGCTGGAAACACCATATATTTT
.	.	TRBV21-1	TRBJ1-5	CARGQGGNQPQHF	TGTGCCAGGGGGCAGGGTGGCAATCAGCCCCAGCATTTT
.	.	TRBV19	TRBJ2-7	CASSIGGFGSYEQYF	TGTGCCAGTAGTATCGGAGGGTTTGGGTCCTACGAGCAGTACTTC
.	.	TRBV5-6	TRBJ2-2	CASSFLHLLRTGELFF	TGTGCCAGCAGCTTCCTCCATTTATTGCGCACCGGGGAGCTGTTTTTT
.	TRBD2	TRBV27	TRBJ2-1	CARWGQGGLAVYNEQFF	TGTGCCCGCTGGGGGCAGGGAGGACTAGCGGTATACAATGAGCAGTTCTTC
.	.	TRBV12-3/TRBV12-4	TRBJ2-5	CASRETAPTQYF	TGTGCCAGCAGGGAGACCGCTCCGACCCAGTACTTC
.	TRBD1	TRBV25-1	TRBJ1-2	CASSEYEGGLSNYGYTF	TGTGCCAGCAGTGAATATGAAGGGGGCCTTTCTAACTATGGCTACACCTTC
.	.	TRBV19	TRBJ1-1	CASSPPGAVNTEAFF	TGTGCCAGTAGTCCCCCAGGGGCAGTGAACACTGAAGCTTTCTTT
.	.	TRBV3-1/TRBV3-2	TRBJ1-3	CASSQGQGVGNTIYF	TGTGCCAGCAGCCAAGGTCAGGGAGTGGGAAACACCATATATTTT
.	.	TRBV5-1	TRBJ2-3	CASSWGDSTDTQYF	TGCGCCAGCAGTTGGGGGGATTCCACAGATACGCAGTATTTT
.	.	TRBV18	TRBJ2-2	CASSRDSPANTGELFF	TGTGCCAGCTCACGAGACAGTCCCGCGAACACCGGGGAGCTGTTTTTT
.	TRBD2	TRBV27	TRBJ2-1	CASSLGLAGGLYNEQFF	TGTGCCAGCAGTTTGGGACTAGCGGGTGGTCTCTACAATGAGCAGTTCTTC
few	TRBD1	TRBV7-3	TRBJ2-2	CASSPAPPGGYTGELFF	TGTGCCAGCAGCCCGGCCCCTCCAGGGGGATACACCGGGGAGCTGTTTTTT
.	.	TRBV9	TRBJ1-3	CASSLRDVRSGNTIYF	TGTGCCAGCAGCCTTAGGGACGTTCGCTCTGGAAACACCATATATTTT
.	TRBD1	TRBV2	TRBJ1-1	CASTLEGQGMNTEAFF	TGTGCCAGCACCCTTGAGGGACAGGGGATGAACACTGAAGCTTTCTTT
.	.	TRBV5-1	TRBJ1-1	CASSFRGSGNTEAFF	TGCGCCAGCAGCTTTAGAGGGTCCGGGAACACTGAAGCTTTCTTT